These 30 T cell receptor beta chains were sequenced from one sample in a study of OX40 agonist ivuxolimab in advanced cancers. The library was prepared using the immunoSEQ multiplex PCR assay. This immuneACCESS table, as held by TCRdb, lists in-frame sequences with V and J called but not all clones. Of the missing ones, under half trace to an unresolved V gene in checked studies; the others have no known cause. This sample holds more than 75,000 clones; about 88% were observed only once. The ten largest make up approximately 7% of the sample. The sample here was CD4+ or CD8+ T cells sorted from blood, taken in a trial of the OX40 agonist ivuxolimab. These receptors all stem from an adult with an advanced solid tumor such as melanoma, head and neck, liver or kidney cancer.

The chain joins TRBV27 to TRBJ2-3; D unresolved. From germline, CDR1 is MNHEY and CDR2 SMNVEV (reference sequence). The CDR3 totals 13 residues. V was clipped by 7 bases and J by 6 bases, with 14 bases between them. The CDR3 nucleotides are TGTGCCAGCACTACTGGGCCGGGTGATACGCAGTATTTT. It translates to CASTTGPGDTQYF.

The rearrangement uses TRBV6-5 and TRBJ1-2; no definite D call. The V end was cut by 6 bases, the J end by 4 bases, with 12 bases between. Germline CDR1 is MNHEY and CDR2 is SVGAGI. The CDR3 is 13 residues long. The CDR3 spells CASRDASSYGYTF. CDR3 sequence (DNA): TGTGCCAGCAGGGACGCCAGCAGCTATGGCTACACCTTC.

This clone has a handful of counts. This chain uses TRBV14 with TRBJ1-2, with D perhaps matching TRBD1 (6 bases). With 4 bases removed from V and 4 bases from J, the gap between germline ends came to 13 bases. Germline V gene sequence: CDR1 SGHDN, CDR2 FVKESK. The CDR3 sequence is 14 residues long. This CDR3 reads CASSPVTGSYGYTF. DNA for the CDR3: TGTGCCAGCAGCCCCGTTACAGGGTCCTATGGCTACACCTTC.

The rearrangement uses TRBV4-1 and TRBJ2-1; D unresolved. Germline V gene lookup returns CDR1 MGHRA and CDR2 YSYEKL. V dropped 0 bases and J dropped 7 bases, with 10 bases sitting between them. The CDR3 covers 14 residues. CDR3 loop: CASSQDTQRNEQFF. The CDR3 DNA reads as TGCGCCAGCAGCCAAGATACTCAACGGAATGAGCAGTTCTTC.

This chain connects TRBV2 to TRBJ2-5, with D tentatively TRBD2 (5 bases). V lost 4 bases to trimming and J lost 2 bases, with 11 bases between them. CDR1 is SNHLY and CDR2 is FYNNEI in the germline V gene. The CDR3 spans 14 residues. CDR3 DNA sequence: TGTGCCAGCAGTGGGACTTTACCTCAAGAGACCCAGTACTTC. It is translated as CASSGTLPQETQYF.

The chain is built from TRBV4-3 and TRBJ1-1; D remains ambiguous. V lost 1 base to trimming and J lost 0 bases, with 3 bases between them. The germline V gene has CDR1 LGHNA and CDR2 YSLEER. The CDR3 length is 13 residues. In DNA, the CDR3 is TGCGCCAGCAGCCAAGCCATGAACACTGAAGCTTTCTTT. This translates into CASSQAMNTEAFF.

In its sample, this clone was seen a few times. The rearrangement joins TRBV14 to TRBJ1-3, with D possibly TRBD1 on 6 matching bases. Looked up from germline, CDR1 is SGHDN and CDR2 is FVKESK. This CDR3 has 16 amino acids. The V end lost 4 bases, the J end lost 0 bases, and 13 bases lay between the germline ends. CDR3 residues: CASSPRQGNSGNTIYF. Written as DNA, the CDR3 is TGTGCCAGCAGCCCACGCCAGGGGAACTCTGGAAACACCATATATTTT.

The chain combines TRBV13 with TRBJ2-3; D unclear. The CDR3 extends over 14 amino acids. CDR1 and CDR2 from the germline V gene are PRHDT and FYEKMQ (reference sequence). Trimming removed 1 base from V and 2 bases from J, with 7 bases in between. CDR3 bases: TGTGCCAGCAGCTTAGTGGCCTACACAGATACGCAGTATTTT. Amino acids: CASSLVAYTDTQYF.

This clone appeared a single time. The rearrangement joins TRBV21-1 to TRBJ2-4; the table's D gene call, TRBD1, was not cross checked with the DNA. TRBV21-1 is a documented pseudogene. There are 16 residues in the CDR3. CDR3 amino acids: CASSSPPDRGKNIQYF. Here the CDR3 DNA reads TGTGCCAGCAGCTCCCCTCCCGACAGGGGCAAAAACATTCAGTACTTC.

The chain uses TRBV5-5 and TRBJ1-1; a weak D match, TRBD1 (5 bases). The V end was cut by 2 bases, the J end by 7 bases, with 6 bases between. There are 11 residues in the CDR3. Germline loops: CDR1 SGHKS, CDR2 YYEKEE (reference sequence). The CDR3 loop is CASSLGVEAFF. The CDR3 nucleotides are TGTGCCAGCAGCTTAGGGGTTGAAGCTTTCTTT.

This clone appeared many times. The chain uses TRBV4-3 and TRBJ2-7, with 8 nucleotides matching TRBD2. J gave up 6 bases and V 4 bases, and 14 bases lay outside the gene matches. The CDR3 spans 16 residues. In germline, CDR1 is LGHNA, CDR2 YSLEER. The chain's CDR3 is CASSPYSGLGLAEQYF. CDR3 nucleotide sequence: TGCGCCAGCAGCCCTTACTCGGGACTAGGGTTAGCCGAGCAGTACTTC.

This clone was seen a handful of times. V gene TRBV18 combines with J gene TRBJ1-1; 8 nucleotides align to TRBD1. Germline CDR1 reads KGHSH; CDR2 reads LQKENI. CDR3 length: 13 residues. The V and J ends lost 3 bases and 11 bases, in that order; junction bases with no gene match: 8. CDR3 nucleotide sequence: TGTGCCAGCTCACCGACAGGGGCGCTGGACGCTTTCTTT. It is translated as CASSPTGALDAFF.

The chain carries TRBV4-2 and TRBJ1-1; no definite D call. Germline V lookup: CDR1 LGHNA, CDR2 YNFKEQ. The CDR3 sequence is 13 residues long. V was pared by 4 bases and J by 1 base, with 7 bases between. CDR3 DNA sequence: TGTGCCAGCAGCCTTGAACGGAACACTGAAGCTTTCTTT. This translates into CASSLERNTEAFF.

This rearrangement joins TRBV6-5 to TRBJ2-5; 12 nucleotides line up with TRBD2. The CDR3 is made up of 15 amino acids. J was trimmed by 5 bases and V by 6 bases; bases with no gene match: 7. Germline V lookup: CDR1 MNHEY, CDR2 SVGAGI. The CDR3 region is CASRYTSGRRETQYF. In DNA, the CDR3 is TGTGCCAGCAGATATACTAGCGGGAGGCGGGAGACCCAGTACTTC.

CDR3 coding DNA: TGTGCCAGCAGTGGAGCCGGGACAGCGAACACCGGGGAGCTGTTTTTT. Translation gives CASSGAGTANTGELFF. V and J are TRBV25-1 and TRBJ2-2; the match to TRBD1 covers 7 bases. Per germline, CDR1 MGHDK and CDR2 SYGVNS. The CDR3 length is 16 residues. V gave up 4 bases and J gave up 0 bases; unmatched junction bases: 5.

V and J are TRBV11-3 and TRBJ2-3; 7 bases map to TRBD2. V shed 3 bases, J shed 2 bases, and the junction held 5 bases outside the gene matches. The germline gives CDR1 SGHNT, CDR2 YENEEA. The CDR3 totals 15 residues. CDR3 coding DNA: TGTGCCAGCAGCTTGACCAGCGGGGTCACAGATACGCAGTATTTT. Translated: CASSLTSGVTDTQYF.

The rearrangement uses TRBV28 and TRBJ1-4; TRBD1 matches 7 bases. The V gene's germline CDR1 is MDHEN and CDR2 SYDVKM. Trimming removed 5 bases from V and 8 bases from J; junction bases left unmatched: 8. The CDR3 has 14 amino acids. The CDR3 here is CASSPDRVGEKLFF. CDR3 nucleotide sequence: TGTGCCAGCAGTCCAGACAGGGTAGGCGAAAAACTGTTTTTT.

This clone was recorded a few times. The rearrangement uses TRBV28 and TRBJ1-2, with 7 bases that match TRBD1. CDR3 length: 13 residues. Per germline, CDR1 MDHEN and CDR2 SYDVKM. Losses at the gene ends were 5 bases for V and 3 bases for J; bases not matched to a gene: 3. The CDR3 protein is CASSIDRDYGYTF. As DNA, the CDR3 is TGTGCCAGCAGTATAGACAGGGACTATGGCTACACCTTC.

The V call is TRBV5-1, the J call TRBJ2-1; 8 positions agree with TRBD2. Germline CDR1 reads SGHRS; CDR2 reads YFSETQ. J was trimmed by 0 bases and V by 2 bases; bases with no gene match: 1. The CDR3 sequence is 15 residues long. The CDR3 nucleotides are TGCGCCAGCAGCTTTAGCGGGATCTCCTACAATGAGCAGTTCTTC. Translating it yields CASSFSGISYNEQFF.

This clone was counted a few times. V and J are TRBV9 and TRBJ1-5, with D tentatively TRBD1 (5 bases). V was pared by 3 bases and J by 4 bases, with 11 bases between. This CDR3 has 14 amino acids. Germline CDR1 reads SGDLS; CDR2 reads YYNGEE. The CDR3 region is CASSGGSLNQPQHF. In DNA, the CDR3 is TGTGCCAGCAGCGGGGGGTCCCTAAATCAGCCCCAGCATTTT.

This rearrangement joins TRBV20-1 to TRBJ2-7; no clear D gene. The CDR3 runs to 10 residues. Trimming stripped 6 bases from V and 5 bases from J, with 8 bases between. The germline V gene has CDR1 DFQATT and CDR2 SNEGSKA (reference sequence). CDR3 DNA: TGCAGTGCGGAGCGAAACGAGCAGTACTTC. It translates to CSAERNEQYF.

The chain uses TRBV7-9 and TRBJ2-1; D remains unclear. Trimming removed 1 base at V and 0 bases at J, with 13 bases between. The CDR3 consists of 17 residues. The germline gives CDR1 SEHNR, CDR2 FQNEAQ (reference sequence). The CDR3: CASSLVPSGYSYNEQFF. CDR3 DNA: TGTGCCAGCAGCTTAGTTCCCTCTGGATACTCCTACAATGAGCAGTTCTTC.

The gene calls are TRBV4-1 and TRBJ2-7; the D gene is possibly TRBD2 (5 bases). Trimming cost V 2 bases and J 6 bases, with 14 bases left between them. Per germline, CDR1 MGHRA and CDR2 YSYEKL. The CDR3 extends over 14 amino acids. The CDR3 spells CASSQKSPGGEQYF. The CDR3 region has the DNA TGCGCCAGCAGCCAAAAGTCTCCAGGAGGCGAGCAGTACTTC.

The rearrangement uses TRBV6-9 and TRBJ2-2; D call uncertain. Trimming removed 6 bases at V and 1 base at J, with 12 bases between. Germline CDR1 reads MNHGY; CDR2 reads SVAAGI. This CDR3 spans 15 amino acids. CDR3 coding DNA: TGTGCCAGCAGCCTAAAAGCACTGAACACCGGGGAGCTGTTTTTT. Translation: CASSLKALNTGELFF.

The chain couples TRBV11-2 to TRBJ1-2; D is unclear. Trimming took off 5 bases at V and 7 bases at J, with 20 bases between the two ends. CDR3 length: 15 residues. Germline loops: CDR1 SGHAT, CDR2 FQNNGV. CDR3 in amino acids: CASSAPVEGQVGYTF. DNA for the CDR3: TGTGCCAGCAGCGCCCCCGTCGAAGGGCAAGTTGGCTACACCTTC.

The chain links TRBV6-5 to TRBJ2-2; D possibly corresponds to TRBD1 (6 bases). Germline-derived CDR1 and CDR2 are MNHEY and SVGAGI. The V and J ends lost 2 bases and 4 bases respectively, with 8 bases between them. This CDR3 has 14 residues. For the CDR3, the DNA is TGTGCCAGCAGTTACAGGGGGAGCACCGGGGAGCTGTTTTTT. Translating it yields CASSYRGSTGELFF.

V is TRBV28 and J is TRBJ2-5; D might be TRBD1 or TRBD2, each matching 7 bases. Germline V gives CDR1 MDHEN, CDR2 SYDVKM. Trimming took off 7 bases at V and 2 bases at J, with 17 bases between the two ends. The CDR3 is 15 amino acids. The CDR3 region has the DNA TGTGCCAGCAAAACCAGGGGGAGGGGGCAAGAGACCCAGTACTTC. It is translated as CASKTRGRGQETQYF.

The V call is TRBV5-4, the J call TRBJ2-3; 11 bases are shared with TRBD2. This CDR3 comprises 17 residues. CDR1 is SGHNT, CDR2 YYREEE, per germline (reference sequence). Germline trimming cut 1 base from V and 7 bases from J; bases unmatched to any gene: 11. DNA of the CDR3: TGTGCCAGCAGCTTGACCCTACTAGCGGGAGAGTCCCATACGCAGTATTTT. It specifies CASSLTLLAGESHTQYF.

The chain recombines TRBV25-1 with TRBJ1-1, with no clear D. Germline V gene sequence: CDR1 MGHDK, CDR2 SYGVNS. The CDR3 has 17 residues. Trimming stripped 3 bases from V and 4 bases from J, with 21 bases between. The CDR3 region is CASSDYGPQQYRTEAFF. As DNA, the CDR3 is TGTGCCAGCAGTGACTATGGGCCCCAGCAATATCGCACTGAAGCTTTCTTT.

The chain uses TRBV28 and TRBJ1-5; the D is unclear. Trimming pared 2 bases from V and 9 bases from J, leaving 5 bases between. Germline V gives CDR1 MDHEN, CDR2 SYDVKM. There are 11 residues in the CDR3. As DNA, the CDR3 is TGTGCCAGCAGTTTAGTGGGGCCCCAGCATTTT. Encoded protein: CASSLVGPQHF.